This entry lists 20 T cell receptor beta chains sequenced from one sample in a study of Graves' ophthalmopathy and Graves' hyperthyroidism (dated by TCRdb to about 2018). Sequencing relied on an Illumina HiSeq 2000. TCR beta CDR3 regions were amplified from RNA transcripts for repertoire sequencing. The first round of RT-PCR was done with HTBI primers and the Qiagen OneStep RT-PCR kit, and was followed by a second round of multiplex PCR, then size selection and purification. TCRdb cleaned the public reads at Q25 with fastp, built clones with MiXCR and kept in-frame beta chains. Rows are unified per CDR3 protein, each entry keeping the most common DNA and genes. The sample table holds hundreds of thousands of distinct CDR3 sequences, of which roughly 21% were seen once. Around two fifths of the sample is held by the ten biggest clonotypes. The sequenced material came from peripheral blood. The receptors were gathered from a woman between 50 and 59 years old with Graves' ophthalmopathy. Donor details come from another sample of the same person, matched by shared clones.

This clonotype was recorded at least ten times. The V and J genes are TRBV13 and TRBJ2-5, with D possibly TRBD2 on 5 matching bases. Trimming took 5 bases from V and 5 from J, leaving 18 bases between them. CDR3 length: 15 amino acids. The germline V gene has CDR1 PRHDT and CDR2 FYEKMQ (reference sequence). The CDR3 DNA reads TGTGCCAGCAGCGCCCGGTCGGGGAGAGGGGAGACCCAGTACTTC. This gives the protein CASSARSGRGETQYF.

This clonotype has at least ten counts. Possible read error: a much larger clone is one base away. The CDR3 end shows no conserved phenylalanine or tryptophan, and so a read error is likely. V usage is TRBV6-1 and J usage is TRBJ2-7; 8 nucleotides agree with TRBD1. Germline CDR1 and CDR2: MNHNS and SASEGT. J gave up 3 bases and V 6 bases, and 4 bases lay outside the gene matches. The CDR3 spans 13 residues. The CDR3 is CASSIGQGYEQYL. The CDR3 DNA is TGTGCCAGCAGCATCGGACAGGGCTACGAGCAGTACCTC.

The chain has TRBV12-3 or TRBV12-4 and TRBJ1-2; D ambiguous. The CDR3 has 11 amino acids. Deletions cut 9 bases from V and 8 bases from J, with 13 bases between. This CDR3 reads CASLDSTGYTF. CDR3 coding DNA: TGTGCCAGTTTAGATTCGACCGGCTACACCTTC.

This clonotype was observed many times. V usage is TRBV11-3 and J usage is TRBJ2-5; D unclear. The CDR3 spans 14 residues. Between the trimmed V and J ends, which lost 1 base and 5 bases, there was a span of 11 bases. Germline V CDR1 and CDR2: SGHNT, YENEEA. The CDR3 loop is CASSLGLVPETQYF. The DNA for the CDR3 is TGTGCCAGCAGCTTAGGGCTAGTCCCGGAGACCCAGTACTTC.

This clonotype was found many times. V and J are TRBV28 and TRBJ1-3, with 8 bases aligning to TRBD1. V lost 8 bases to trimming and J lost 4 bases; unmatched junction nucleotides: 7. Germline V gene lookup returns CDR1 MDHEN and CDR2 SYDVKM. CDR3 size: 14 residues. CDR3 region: CASQGALSGNTIYF. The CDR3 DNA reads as TGTGCCAGCCAGGGGGCACTTTCAGGAAACACCATATATTTT.

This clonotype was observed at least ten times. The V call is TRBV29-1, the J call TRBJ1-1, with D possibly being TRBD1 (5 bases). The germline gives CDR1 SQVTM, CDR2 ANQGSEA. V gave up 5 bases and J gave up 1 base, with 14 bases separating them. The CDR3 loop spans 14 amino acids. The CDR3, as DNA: TGCAGCGTTCAGGGAGTTTGGAGGAACACTGAAGCTTTCTTT. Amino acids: CSVQGVWRNTEAFF.

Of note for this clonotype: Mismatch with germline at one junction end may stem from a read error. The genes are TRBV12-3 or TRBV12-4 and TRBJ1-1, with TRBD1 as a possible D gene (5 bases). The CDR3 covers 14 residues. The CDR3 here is CAGRPVGLRAEAFF. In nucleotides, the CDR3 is TGTGCCGGCAGGCCGGTGGGGCTAAGGGCTGAAGCTTTCTTT.

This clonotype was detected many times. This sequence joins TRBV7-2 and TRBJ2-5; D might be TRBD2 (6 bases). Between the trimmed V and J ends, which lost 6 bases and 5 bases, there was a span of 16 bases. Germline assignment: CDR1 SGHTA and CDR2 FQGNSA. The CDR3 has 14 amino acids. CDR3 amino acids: CASSGPEGRETQYF. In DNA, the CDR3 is TGTGCCAGCAGTGGTCCGGAGGGCAGGGAGACCCAGTACTTC.

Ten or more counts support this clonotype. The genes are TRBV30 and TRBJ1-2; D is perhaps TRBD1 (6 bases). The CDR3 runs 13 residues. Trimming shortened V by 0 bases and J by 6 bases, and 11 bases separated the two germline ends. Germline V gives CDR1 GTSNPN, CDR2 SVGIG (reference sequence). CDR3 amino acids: CAWSVEWGHGYTF. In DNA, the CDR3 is TGTGCCTGGAGTGTTGAGTGGGGGCATGGCTACACCTTC.

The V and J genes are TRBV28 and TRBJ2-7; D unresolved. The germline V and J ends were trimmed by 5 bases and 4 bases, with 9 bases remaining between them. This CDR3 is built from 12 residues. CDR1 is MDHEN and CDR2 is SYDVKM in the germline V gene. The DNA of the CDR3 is TGTGCCAGCAGTAGGCAGGCATACGAGCAGTACTTC. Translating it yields CASSRQAYEQYF.

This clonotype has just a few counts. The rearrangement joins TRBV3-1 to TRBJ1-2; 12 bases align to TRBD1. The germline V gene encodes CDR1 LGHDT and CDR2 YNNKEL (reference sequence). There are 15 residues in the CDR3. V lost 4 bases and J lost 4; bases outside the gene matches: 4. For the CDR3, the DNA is TGTGCCAGCAGCCTCGGGACAGGGGGCCGCTATGGCTACACCTTC. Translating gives CASSLGTGGRYGYTF. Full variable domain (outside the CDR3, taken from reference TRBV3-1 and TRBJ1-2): DTAVSQTPKYLVTQMGNDKSIKCEQNLGHDTMYWYKQDSKKFLKIMFSYNNKELIINETVPNRFSPKSPDKAHLNLHINSLELGDSAVYFCASSLGTGGRYGYTFGSGTRLTVV.

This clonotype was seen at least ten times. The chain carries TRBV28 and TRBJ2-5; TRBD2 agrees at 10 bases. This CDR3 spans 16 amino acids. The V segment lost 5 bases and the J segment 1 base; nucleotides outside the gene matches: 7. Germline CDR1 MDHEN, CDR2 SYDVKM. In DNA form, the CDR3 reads TGTGCCAGCAGTCCCCTTAGGACTAGCGGCCAAGAGACCCAGTACTTC. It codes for CASSPLRTSGQETQYF.

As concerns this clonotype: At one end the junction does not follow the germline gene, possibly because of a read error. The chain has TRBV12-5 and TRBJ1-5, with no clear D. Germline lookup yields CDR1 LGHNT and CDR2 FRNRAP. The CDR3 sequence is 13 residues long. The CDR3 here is CATSLSGNQPQPF. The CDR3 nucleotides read TGTGCTACCTCTCTGTCGGGCAATCAGCCCCAGCCTTTT.

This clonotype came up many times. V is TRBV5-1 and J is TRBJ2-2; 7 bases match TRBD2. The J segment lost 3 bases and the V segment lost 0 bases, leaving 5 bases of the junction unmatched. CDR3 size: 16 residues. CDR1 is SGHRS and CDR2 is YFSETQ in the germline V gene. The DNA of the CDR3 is TGCGCCAGCAGCTTGGCGCCTAGCGGAGACACCGGGGAGCTGTTTTTT. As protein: CASSLAPSGDTGELFF.

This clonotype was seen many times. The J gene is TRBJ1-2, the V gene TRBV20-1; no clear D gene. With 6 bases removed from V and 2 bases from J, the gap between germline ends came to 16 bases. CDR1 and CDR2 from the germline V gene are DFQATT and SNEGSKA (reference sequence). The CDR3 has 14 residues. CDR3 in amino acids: CSAQERSGNYGYTF. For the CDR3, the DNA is TGCAGTGCGCAAGAGAGGTCCGGGAACTATGGCTACACCTTC.

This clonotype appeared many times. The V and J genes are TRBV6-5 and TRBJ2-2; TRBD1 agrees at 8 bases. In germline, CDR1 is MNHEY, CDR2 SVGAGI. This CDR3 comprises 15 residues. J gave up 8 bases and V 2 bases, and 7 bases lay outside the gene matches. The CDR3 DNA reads TGTGCCAGCAGTTACCCGGGACAGGCCGCGGGGGAGCTGTTTTTT. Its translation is CASSYPGQAAGELFF.

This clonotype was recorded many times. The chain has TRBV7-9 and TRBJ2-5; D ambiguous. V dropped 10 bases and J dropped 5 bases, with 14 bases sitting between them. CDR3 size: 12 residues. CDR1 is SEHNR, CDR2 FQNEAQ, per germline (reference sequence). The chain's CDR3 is CAIRPGLETQYF. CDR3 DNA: TGTGCCATCCGGCCGGGTTTGGAGACCCAGTACTTC.

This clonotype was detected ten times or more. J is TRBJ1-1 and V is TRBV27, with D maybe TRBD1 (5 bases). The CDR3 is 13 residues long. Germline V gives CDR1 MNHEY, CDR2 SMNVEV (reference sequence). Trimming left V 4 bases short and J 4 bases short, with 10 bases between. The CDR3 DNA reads TGTGCCAGCAGTTCAGGGTTGGGCACTGAAGCTTTCTTT. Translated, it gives CASSSGLGTEAFF.

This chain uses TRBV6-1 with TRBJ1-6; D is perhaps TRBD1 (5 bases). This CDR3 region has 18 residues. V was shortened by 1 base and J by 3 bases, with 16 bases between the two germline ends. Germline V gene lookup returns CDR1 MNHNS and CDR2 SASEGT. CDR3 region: CASSEGTYGHDYNSPLHF. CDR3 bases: TGTGCCAGCAGTGAAGGGACCTATGGACACGACTATAATTCACCCCTCCACTTT.

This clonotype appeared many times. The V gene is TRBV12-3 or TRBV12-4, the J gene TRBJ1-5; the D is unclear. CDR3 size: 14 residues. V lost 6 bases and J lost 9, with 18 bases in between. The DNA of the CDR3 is TGTGCCAGCAGCCCCGGGTCAGAGCAACCGCCCCAGCATTTT. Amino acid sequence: CASSPGSEQPPQHF.